The 17 T cell receptor beta chains reported below all come from one sample, sequenced in a study of blood T cells in healthy people across ages (dated by TCRdb to about 2015). Libraries were constructed by 5' RACE. Instrument used: Illumina HiSeq 2500. The second PCR ran for about 6 to 11 cycles and used a J-beta primer mix along with a sample-barcoded 5' primer. TCRdb itself trimmed the public reads at Q25 with fastp, ran MiXCR and retained productive beta chains. Each entry merges the rows of one CDR3 protein and shows their most common DNA and genes. The table for this sample lists around 1,000,000 distinct CDR3 sequences; 35% to 40% of them were counted only once. The ten largest account for over 10% of the sample. The source material was blood. Source of these receptors: a man younger than 30 in good health.

This clonotype was counted between two and nine times. The chain joins TRBV24-1 to TRBJ2-3, with D possibly being TRBD2 (6 bases). The CDR3 length is 16 residues. The V gene's germline CDR1 is KGHDR and CDR2 SFDVKD. Trimming stripped 4 bases from V and 0 bases from J, with 13 bases between. CDR3 in amino acids: CATSDPGGSSTDTQYF. Here the CDR3 DNA reads TGTGCCACCAGTGACCCCGGGGGATCTAGCACAGATACGCAGTATTTT.

V gene TRBV5-6 combines with J gene TRBJ1-2; perhaps TRBD1 as D (5 bases). The CDR3 length is 15 residues. The V end was cut by 4 bases, the J end by 2 bases, with 15 bases between. Germline-derived CDR1 and CDR2 are SGHDT and YYEEEE. This CDR3 reads CASSEGGATNYGYTF. The CDR3 nucleotides read TGTGCCAGCAGCGAGGGAGGGGCCACCAACTATGGCTACACCTTC. Based on the CDR3 plus reference TRBV5-6 and TRBJ1-2, the full variable domain is DAGVTQSPTHLIKTRGQQVTLRCSPKSGHDTVSWYQQALGQGPQFIFQYYEEEERQRGNFPDRFSGHQFPNYSSELNVNALLLGDSALYLCASSEGGATNYGYTFGSGTRLTVV.

This clonotype was observed a few times. The chain joins TRBV4-1 to TRBJ2-3; D is undetermined. Germline V gene lookup returns CDR1 MGHRA and CDR2 YSYEKL. Trimming stripped 1 base from V and 4 bases from J, with 6 bases between. This CDR3 has 13 residues. CDR3 sequence (DNA): TGCGCCAGCAGCCAAGGTGAGGCAGATACGCAGTATTTT. It translates to CASSQGEADTQYF.

This chain joins TRBV9 and TRBJ1-2; 7 nucleotides line up with TRBD1. V dropped 1 base and J dropped 4; count of bases not matched to a gene: 4. Germline CDR1 and CDR2: SGDLS and YYNGEE. This CDR3 contains 14 residues. CDR3 region: CASSVTGTAYGYTF. The CDR3 DNA reads TGTGCCAGCAGCGTAACCGGGACAGCCTATGGCTACACCTTC. The full variable domain, rest sourced from reference TRBV9 and TRBJ1-2, is DSGVTQTPKHLITATGQRVTLRCSPRSGDLSVYWYQQSLDQGLQFLIQYYNGEERAKGNILERFSAQQFPDLHSELNLSSLELGDSALYFCASSVTGTAYGYTFGSGTRLTVV.

This chain links TRBV6-2 or TRBV6-3 with TRBJ1-1, with D tentatively TRBD1 (5 bases). There are 15 residues in the CDR3. Germline CDR1 and CDR2: MNHEY and SVGEGT. Trimming stripped 6 bases from V and 0 bases from J, with 14 bases between. This CDR3 reads CASRLRGLVNTEAFF. Written as DNA, the CDR3 is TGTGCCAGCAGGCTGAGGGGATTAGTGAACACTGAAGCTTTCTTT.

This clonotype was counted at least ten times. This rearrangement joins TRBV10-3 to TRBJ2-1; D is uncertain. Deletions cut 4 bases from V and 0 bases from J, with 10 bases between. Germline V gene lookup returns CDR1 ENHRY and CDR2 SYGVKD. The CDR3 has 15 amino acids. This CDR3 reads CAISGSQGSYNEQFF. The CDR3 DNA follows: TGTGCCATCAGTGGTAGTCAAGGCTCCTACAATGAGCAGTTCTTC.

The V gene is TRBV5-1, the J gene TRBJ2-3; TRBD1 matches 7 bases. CDR1 and CDR2 (germline): SGHRS, YFSETQ. The CDR3 covers 14 residues. V lost 0 bases and J lost 4; bases outside the gene matches: 2. In DNA, the CDR3 is TGCGCCAGCAGCTTGGCACAGGGGCCAGATACGCAGTATTTT. Translated: CASSLAQGPDTQYF.

The chain couples TRBV20-1 to TRBJ2-1; 9 nucleotides line up with TRBD1. Germline V gives CDR1 DFQATT, CDR2 SNEGSKA (reference sequence). The length of the CDR3 is 14 residues. The V segment lost 1 base and the J segment 6 bases; nucleotides outside the gene matches: 4. The CDR3 bases are TGCAGTGCTAGAGCAGGGGACAGGGTCAATGAGCAGTTCTTC. Translated, it gives CSARAGDRVNEQFF.

This rearrangement joins TRBV4-1 to TRBJ2-3, with no clear D. V lost 1 base to trimming and J lost 2 bases, with 10 bases between them. CDR1 and CDR2 from the germline V gene are MGHRA and YSYEKL. This CDR3 spans 15 amino acids. CDR3 DNA sequence: TGCGCCAGCAGCCAAGTCGGCGTTCCCACAGATACGCAGTATTTT. Translating it yields CASSQVGVPTDTQYF.

The rearrangement uses TRBV27 and TRBJ2-1; tentative D call: TRBD2 (6 bases). Germline-derived CDR1 and CDR2 are MNHEY and SMNVEV (reference sequence). The V and J ends lost 5 bases and 8 bases respectively, with 19 bases between them. This CDR3 is 15 amino acids long. The CDR3 is CASSRPGLLDYEQFF. In DNA, the CDR3 is TGTGCCAGCAGTCGCCCGGGACTCTTGGACTATGAGCAGTTCTTC.

This clonotype has only a few counts. The gene calls are TRBV2 and TRBJ2-5, with D hard to call. CDR1 is SNHLY, CDR2 FYNNEI, per germline. The CDR3 length is 14 residues. Trimming removed 5 bases from V and 0 bases from J, with 10 bases in between. The CDR3 loop is CASSKDLYQETQYF. In DNA, the CDR3 is TGTGCCAGCAGTAAGGACCTGTACCAAGAGACCCAGTACTTC.

This clonotype has just a few counts. The chain recombines TRBV9 with TRBJ2-5, with D unresolved. V gave up 4 bases and J gave up 1 base, with 11 bases separating them. Germline assignment: CDR1 SGDLS and CDR2 YYNGEE. The CDR3 length is 14 residues. CDR3 bases: TGTGCCAGCAGCATGAGCACGTCCCAAGAGACCCAGTACTTC. Amino acids: CASSMSTSQETQYF.

This clonotype was counted a few times. V gene TRBV12-3 or TRBV12-4 combines with J gene TRBJ2-5, with unresolved D. The ends were cut back, 2 bases at V and 7 bases at J, with 5 bases in the middle. This CDR3 spans 11 amino acids. CDR3 in amino acids: CASSLSPTQYF. The CDR3, as DNA: TGTGCCAGCAGTTTATCCCCGACCCAGTACTTC.

This clonotype has just a few counts. The V gene is TRBV27, the J gene TRBJ1-5; unclear D gene. The V gene lost 6 bases and the J gene lost 1 base, with 13 bases spanning the gap. Germline CDR1 is MNHEY and CDR2 is SMNVEV (reference sequence). The CDR3 has 15 amino acids. CDR3 protein: CASRGDLVSNQPQHF. CDR3 in DNA: TGTGCCAGCAGGGGAGACCTGGTGAGCAATCAGCCCCAGCATTTT.

About this clonotype: A much larger clone is a single base away; this may be a read error. The chain couples TRBV12-3 or TRBV12-4 to TRBJ2-3; possibly TRBD2 for D (5 bases). This CDR3 is built from 14 residues. As DNA, the CDR3 is TGTGCCAGCAGTCCCGGGGTAGACACAGATGCGCAGTATTTT. Its translation: CASSPGVDTDAQYF.

This clonotype came up a few times. The rearrangement links TRBV20-1 to TRBJ1-4, with TRBD1 identical over 10 bases. Germline CDR1 reads DFQATT; CDR2 reads SNEGSKA (reference sequence). V shed 0 bases and J 10 bases; nucleotides not matched to a gene: 5. The length of the CDR3 is 14 residues. In DNA form, the CDR3 reads TGCAGTGCTAGAGACACCGGGACAGGGGTAAAACTGTTTTTT. It is translated as CSARDTGTGVKLFF.

This clonotype was recorded a few times. The rearrangement uses TRBV6-2 or TRBV6-3 and TRBJ1-5; D unresolved. V was trimmed by 0 bases and J by 0 bases, leaving 9 bases between them. The germline gives CDR1 MNHEY, CDR2 SVGEGT. This CDR3 region has 16 residues. CDR3 nucleotides: TGTGCCAGCAGTTACTCGTCATCATATAGCAATCAGCCCCAGCATTTT. It codes for CASSYSSSYSNQPQHF.